The next 29 T cell receptor beta chains were all read from a single sample in a study of blood T cell repertoires in COVID-19. The protocol was immunoSEQ multiplex PCR, while the TCRdb copy is restricted to in-frame clones and leaves out a portion. The table shows about 160,000 clones, with roughly 88% occurring only once. Sequences were obtained from PBMCs or T cells enriched from blood (not recorded which). Receptor source: a woman aged 50 to 60 who had recovered from COVID-19.

The gene calls are TRBV5-1 and TRBJ2-5; 13 bases align to TRBD2. Trimming took 6 bases from V and 14 from J; bases not matched to a gene: 10. Germline values: CDR1 SGHRS, CDR2 YFSETQ. The CDR3 extends over 13 amino acids. The CDR3 loop is CASNPATSGGPYF. DNA for the CDR3: TGCGCCAGCAACCCCGCGACTAGCGGGGGGCCCTACTTC. Supplemented by reference TRBV5-1 and TRBJ2-5, the full variable domain reads KAGVTQTPRYLIKTRGQQVTLSCSPISGHRSVSWYQQTPGQGLQFLFEYFSETQRNKGNFPGRFSGRQFSNSRSEMNVSTLELGDSALYLCASNPATSGGPYFGPGTRLLVL.

The V call is TRBV14, the J call TRBJ1-4; the D gene is possibly TRBD1 (5 bases). This CDR3 spans 16 amino acids. V lost 4 bases and J 2 bases, leaving 14 bases between the germline ends. CDR1 SGHDN and CDR2 FVKESK come from the germline V gene. The CDR3 DNA reads as TGTGCCAGCAGCCGAGGCAGGGCCTTGACTAATGAAAAACTGTTTTTT. It specifies CASSRGRALTNEKLFF.

The J gene is TRBJ1-1, the V gene TRBV4-1; D gene ambiguous. The CDR3 has 13 amino acids. V was shortened by 6 bases and J by 3 bases, with 11 bases between the two germline ends. Germline assignment: CDR1 MGHRA and CDR2 YSYEKL. The chain's CDR3 is CASSGNRYTEAFF. In DNA, the CDR3 is TGCGCCAGCAGTGGAAACAGATACACTGAAGCTTTCTTT.

As DNA, the CDR3 is TGTGCCAGCTCACCACCACTAGCGGGGGGAAACAATGAGCAGTTCTTC. Translating gives CASSPPLAGGNNEQFF. The rearrangement uses TRBV18 and TRBJ2-1; TRBD2 matches at 12 bases. V lost 0 bases and J lost 5; bases outside the gene matches: 2. CDR1 is KGHSH, CDR2 LQKENI, per germline. CDR3 length equals 16 residues.

J is TRBJ1-5 and V is TRBV7-2; no clear D gene. In germline, CDR1 is SGHTA, CDR2 FQGNSA. Trimming stripped 1 base from V and 4 bases from J, with 8 bases between. The CDR3 extends over 14 amino acids. CDR3 sequence: CASSLGGGNQPQHF. DNA for the CDR3: TGTGCCAGCAGCTTAGGAGGAGGTAATCAGCCCCAGCATTTT.

The chain combines TRBV7-9 with TRBJ1-2; D is undetermined. Germline V gene sequence: CDR1 SEHNR, CDR2 FQNEAQ (reference sequence). The V gene lost 1 base and the J gene lost 4 bases, with 13 bases spanning the gap. The CDR3 loop spans 15 amino acids. This CDR3 is CASSLGSSGSYGYTF. The CDR3, as DNA: TGTGCCAGCAGCTTAGGATCTAGCGGATCCTATGGCTACACCTTC.

Only one count was recorded for this clone. V gene TRBV11-1 combines with J gene TRBJ2-5; 10 bases align to TRBD1. The V and J ends lost 6 bases and 5 bases, in that order; junction bases with no gene match: 3. CDR3 size: 13 residues. Germline loops: CDR1 SGHAT, CDR2 FQDESV (reference sequence). The CDR3 region has the DNA TGTGCCAGCAGGACAGGGGGCGATGAGACCCAGTACTTC. Protein sequence: CASRTGGDETQYF.

The rearrangement uses TRBV3-1 (or the pseudogene TRBV3-2) and TRBJ1-1; 7 nucleotides match TRBD1. V dropped 1 base and J dropped 4; count of bases not matched to a gene: 6. The germline gives CDR1 LGHDT, CDR2 YNNKEL (reference sequence). The CDR3 loop spans 15 amino acids. The DNA for the CDR3 is TGTGCCAGCAGCCAAGTCGGTCCAGGGGGCACTGAAGCTTTCTTT. It specifies CASSQVGPGGTEAFF.

The chain combines TRBV19 with TRBJ2-4; 9 bases agree with TRBD1. CDR3 size: 14 residues. From germline, CDR1 is LNHDA and CDR2 SQIVND (reference sequence). With 10 bases clipped from V and 7 bases from J, the junction kept 11 bases outside the gene matches. The CDR3 sequence is CATRPQGAGNIQYF. CDR3 bases: TGTGCCACCCGCCCACAGGGGGCCGGGAACATTCAGTACTTC.

This chain connects TRBV7-9 to TRBJ2-3, with a weak D call TRBD1 (5 bases). The germline CDR1 and CDR2 sequences are SEHNR and FQNEAQ (reference sequence). The germline V and J ends were trimmed by 3 bases and 3 bases, with 7 bases remaining between them. The CDR3 consists of 13 residues. The CDR3 sequence is CASSLRQTDTQYF. The CDR3 DNA sequence: TGTGCCAGCAGCTTGAGACAGACAGATACGCAGTATTTT. Full variable domain (remainder filled in from reference TRBV7-9 and TRBJ2-3): DTGVSQNPRHKITKRGQNVTFRCDPISEHNRLYWYRQTLGQGPEFLTYFQNEAQLEKSRLLSDRFSAERPKGSFSTLEIQRTEQGDSAMYLCASSLRQTDTQYFGPGTRLTVL.

V gene TRBV18 combines with J gene TRBJ1-5; the match to TRBD1 covers 8 bases. The CDR3 runs to 16 residues. Germline V gives CDR1 KGHSH, CDR2 LQKENI. V was clipped by 0 bases and J by 6 bases; unmatched bases: 7. The CDR3 reads CASSPPGRGRVQPQHF. CDR3 in DNA: TGTGCCAGCTCACCACCGGGCAGGGGGCGGGTTCAGCCCCAGCATTTT.

V is TRBV18 and J is TRBJ2-1; D unclear. Trimming pared 2 bases from V and 8 bases from J, leaving 10 bases between. This CDR3 contains 13 residues. In germline, CDR1 is KGHSH, CDR2 LQKENI. In DNA, the CDR3 is TGTGCCAGCTCACCAACTACTCTCCATGAGCAGTTCTTC. Protein sequence: CASSPTTLHEQFF.

The chain combines TRBV29-1 with TRBJ1-4; 7 nucleotides line up with TRBD1. The CDR3 totals 14 residues. Germline assignment: CDR1 SQVTM and CDR2 ANQGSEA. V shed 4 bases and J 3 bases; nucleotides not matched to a gene: 5. CDR3 amino acids: CSVARQGANEKLFF. The DNA of the CDR3 is TGCAGCGTTGCTCGCCAGGGGGCTAATGAAAAACTGTTTTTT.

This chain connects TRBV9 to TRBJ1-4, with 7 bases matching TRBD1. CDR3 length: 14 residues. Germline lookup yields CDR1 SGDLS and CDR2 YYNGEE. The J segment lost 6 bases and the V segment lost 6 bases, leaving 8 bases of the junction unmatched. The CDR3 coding sequence is TGTGCCAGCAACGTCAGGGGGGAGGATGAAAAACTGTTTTTT. Translation gives CASNVRGEDEKLFF. Looking up the rest from reference TRBV9 and TRBJ1-4 gives the full variable domain: DSGVTQTPKHLITATGQRVTLRCSPRSGDLSVYWYQQSLDQGLQFLIQYYNGEERAKGNILERFSAQQFPDLHSELNLSSLELGDSALYFCASNVRGEDEKLFFGSGTQLSVL.

This sequence joins TRBV6-5 and TRBJ1-1; no firm D call. CDR3 length equals 15 residues. CDR1 MNHEY and CDR2 SVGAGI come from the germline V gene. V was shortened by 6 bases and J by 0 bases, with 14 bases between the two germline ends. In DNA form, the CDR3 reads TGTGCCAGCAGCCTCCAGATGGCGGTGAACACTGAAGCTTTCTTT. Translating gives CASSLQMAVNTEAFF.

This chain links TRBV11-3 with TRBJ2-7, with TRBD1 matching over 8 bases. The CDR3 totals 14 residues. Germline lookup yields CDR1 SGHNT and CDR2 YENEEA. V was pared by 8 bases and J by 2 bases, with 8 bases of the junction left unmatched. DNA for the CDR3: TGTGCCAGCGCTGGGGACAGGAGACCCTACGAGCAGTACTTC. The encoded protein is CASAGDRRPYEQYF.

The chain employs TRBV6-5 and TRBJ2-2; 7 nucleotides align to TRBD2. Germline V gene lookup returns CDR1 MNHEY and CDR2 SVGAGI. J lost 4 bases, V lost 5 bases, and 4 bases had no gene match. This CDR3 contains 14 residues. This chain's CDR3 is CASSLGGFTGELFF. The DNA for the CDR3 is TGTGCCAGCAGTCTGGGGGGGTTCACCGGGGAGCTGTTTTTT.

J is TRBJ2-2 and V is TRBV11-2, with 7 bases that match TRBD1. Trimming cost V 5 bases and J 4 bases; bases outside gene matches: 13. Germline V gene data show CDR1 as SGHAT and CDR2 as FQNNGV. CDR3 length: 17 amino acids. CDR3 protein: CASSTRLGGGGTGELFF. The CDR3 nucleotides are TGTGCCAGCAGCACTCGTTTAGGGGGCGGTGGCACCGGGGAGCTGTTTTTT.

V and J are TRBV6-2 or TRBV6-3 and TRBJ2-1; the match to TRBD2 covers 12 bases. V was pared by 6 bases and J by 0 bases, with 3 bases of the junction left unmatched. The CDR3 covers 16 residues. Germline lookup yields CDR1 MNHEY and CDR2 SVGEGT. CDR3 sequence: CASSLLAGGSYNEQFF. The CDR3 DNA reads TGTGCCAGCAGCCTACTAGCGGGGGGCTCCTACAATGAGCAGTTCTTC.

The chain uses TRBV18 and TRBJ1-5, with 7 bases lining up with TRBD1. The CDR3 has 14 amino acids. V dropped 6 bases and J dropped 7; count of bases not matched to a gene: 9. CDR1 is KGHSH and CDR2 is LQKENI in the germline V gene. The CDR3 region has the DNA TGTGCCAGCTCCCTGACAGGGACGCGGCAGCCCCAGCATTTT. Amino acids: CASSLTGTRQPQHF. Full variable domain (rest looked up from reference TRBV18 and TRBJ1-5): NAGVMQNPRHLVRRRGQEARLRCSPMKGHSHVYWYRQLPEEGLKFMVYLQKENIIDESGMPKERFSAEFPKEGPSILRIQQVVRGDSAAYFCASSLTGTRQPQHFGDGTRLSIL.

This CDR3 reads CASRKTGGAGQPQHF. CDR3 nucleotides: TGTGCCAGCAGAAAGACAGGGGGCGCGGGGCAGCCCCAGCATTTT. The gene calls are TRBV27 and TRBJ1-5; 10 nucleotides line up with TRBD1. V gave up 6 bases and J gave up 7 bases; unmatched junction bases: 9. Germline V CDR1 and CDR2: MNHEY, SMNVEV (reference sequence). The length of the CDR3 is 15 residues.

The genes are TRBV12-5 and TRBJ1-1; tentatively, D is TRBD1 (5 bases). CDR3 size: 13 residues. Germline V lookup: CDR1 LGHNT, CDR2 FRNRAP. The ends were cut back, 2 bases at V and 2 bases at J, with 6 bases in the middle. The CDR3 nucleotides are TGTGCTAGTGGTTTGCAGGGTAACACTGAAGCTTTCTTT. Residues: CASGLQGNTEAFF.

As for this clone: This sample includes further DNA sequences coding for the same CDR3. The chain recombines TRBV7-2 with TRBJ1-2; perhaps TRBD1 as D (6 bases). The V gene lost 6 bases and the J gene lost 4 bases, with 12 bases spanning the gap. CDR3 length equals 13 residues. Germline CDR1 and CDR2: SGHTA and FQGNSA. CDR3 sequence reads: CASSLTGSYGYTF. DNA for the CDR3: TGTGCCAGCAGTTTGACAGGATCCTATGGCTACACCTTC.

This sequence joins TRBV2 and TRBJ2-4, with 10 bases that match TRBD2. Germline assignment: CDR1 SNHLY and CDR2 FYNNEI. The CDR3 consists of 20 residues. Trimming at V came to 2 bases and at J to 0 bases, leaving 13 bases not matched to a gene. The DNA for the CDR3 is TGTGCCAGCAGTGAAAACCGTGGAGCGGGGGGGCCCTTAGCCAAAAACATTCAGTACTTC. Encoded protein: CASSENRGAGGPLAKNIQYF.

The chain is built from TRBV9 and TRBJ2-3; 11 bases map to TRBD2. Germline CDR1 is SGDLS and CDR2 is YYNGEE. The length of the CDR3 is 14 residues. V gave up 4 bases and J gave up 6 bases; unmatched junction bases: 4. The chain's CDR3 is CASSIAGGYDTQYF. The CDR3 nucleotides read TGTGCCAGCAGCATAGCGGGGGGGTATGATACGCAGTATTTT.

V and J are TRBV7-3 and TRBJ2-5; D is perhaps TRBD2 (6 bases). The germline V and J ends were trimmed by 4 bases and 5 bases, with 17 bases remaining between them. The CDR3 has 15 amino acids. CDR1 SGHTA and CDR2 FQGTGA come from the germline V gene. This chain's CDR3 is CASSSWAAGKETQYF. Written as DNA, the CDR3 is TGTGCCAGCAGCTCTTGGGCCGCGGGGAAGGAGACCCAGTACTTC.

The CDR3 region is CASTPRGTLRGYTF. CDR3 sequence (DNA): TGTGCCAGTACCCCCCGCGGGACTCTCCGGGGCTACACCTTC. This rearrangement joins TRBV19 to TRBJ1-2; D possibly corresponds to TRBD1 (5 bases). Germline V gives CDR1 LNHDA, CDR2 SQIVND (reference sequence). The CDR3 sequence is 14 residues long. V was trimmed by 7 bases and J by 8 bases, leaving 20 bases between them.

The chain is built from TRBV5-4 and TRBJ2-1; 8 bases agree with TRBD2. The V gene's germline CDR1 is SGHNT and CDR2 YYREEE (reference sequence). V lost 0 bases to trimming and J lost 8 bases; unmatched junction nucleotides: 10. This CDR3 is built from 16 residues. The CDR3 reads CASSLGRGGPSDEQFF. In DNA, the CDR3 is TGTGCCAGCAGCTTGGGGCGCGGGGGGCCATCCGATGAGCAGTTCTTC.

The chain carries TRBV21-1 and TRBJ1-2. TRBV21-1 is reported as a pseudogene. This CDR3 is 14 amino acids long. The CDR3 loop reads CASSPRDGSYGYTF. CDR3 coding DNA: TGTGCCAGCAGCCCGCGGGACGGGAGCTATGGCTACACCTTC.